What follows are 10 T cell receptor beta chains derived from one specimen sequenced in a study of CD8 T cells in Susac syndrome. The RNA input was about 0.5 to 1 ug, and it was reverse transcribed with random hexamers. TCRdb re-called the immunoSEQ multiplex PCR reads through MiXCR, storing one row per CDR3 protein. The table lists 300,000 or so distinct CDR3 sequences, 92% of them singletons. The specimen sequenced was CD4+ T cells from PBMCs. The receptors derive from a human donor with multiple sclerosis.

The chain is built from TRBV29-1 and TRBJ2-1; 12 bases fit TRBD2. Trimming at V came to 5 bases and at J to 12 bases, leaving 5 bases not matched to a gene. Germline CDR1 is SQVTM and CDR2 is ANQGSEA. The CDR3 contains 12 residues. The CDR3 region is CSVRTSGAGQFF. The CDR3 coding sequence is TGCAGCGTTCGGACTAGCGGGGCGGGGCAGTTCTTC.

This rearrangement joins TRBV7-2 to TRBJ2-1; 8 nucleotides align to TRBD1. CDR1 is SGHTA and CDR2 is FQGNSA in the germline V gene. The CDR3 length is 15 residues. J gave up 7 bases and V 1 base, and 6 bases lay outside the gene matches. CDR3 in DNA: TGTGCCAGCAGCTTAGAGGTGACAGGGGTTAATGAGCAGTTCTTC. The encoded protein is CASSLEVTGVNEQFF. Full variable domain (rest looked up from reference TRBV7-2 and TRBJ2-1): GAGVSQSPSNKVTEKGKDVELRCDPISGHTALYWYRQSLGQGLEFLIYFQGNSAPDKSGLPSDRFSAERTGGSVSTLTIQRTQQEDSAVYLCASSLEVTGVNEQFFGPGTRLTVL.

This clonotype was recorded once. This chain connects TRBV20-1 to TRBJ2-2; 7 bases line up with TRBD2. The CDR3 spans 16 residues. CDR1 DFQATT and CDR2 SNEGSKA come from the germline V gene (reference sequence). Trimming took 2 bases from V and 0 from J; bases not matched to a gene: 6. The CDR3 reads CSARSGTVANTGELFF. The CDR3 DNA is TGCAGTGCTAGAAGCGGGACGGTCGCGAACACCGGGGAGCTGTTTTTT.

V usage is TRBV24-1 and J usage is TRBJ2-1; D tentatively fits TRBD1 or TRBD2 (5 bases each). The CDR3 extends over 14 amino acids. Trimming pared 5 bases from V and 12 bases from J, leaving 19 bases between. Germline V gene lookup returns CDR1 KGHDR and CDR2 SFDVKD. The CDR3 loop reads CATSGDLALGVQFF. CDR3 DNA: TGTGCCACCAGTGGGGACCTGGCTTTAGGTGTGCAGTTCTTC.

The chain carries TRBV19 and TRBJ1-3, with D unclear. The CDR3 spans 14 residues. Germline CDR1 is LNHDA and CDR2 is SQIVND (reference sequence). Deletions cut 6 bases from V and 4 bases from J, with 13 bases between. The CDR3 region is CASSPTNGGNTIYF. In nucleotides, the CDR3 is TGTGCCAGTAGCCCTACGAACGGAGGAAACACCATATATTTT.

V usage is TRBV6-5 and J usage is TRBJ1-3; no clear D gene. Trimming took off 4 bases at V and 0 bases at J, with 10 bases between the two ends. The CDR3 length is 15 residues. Germline V gene lookup returns CDR1 MNHEY and CDR2 SVGAGI. CDR3 sequence: CASSFALTSGNTIYF. In nucleotides, the CDR3 is TGTGCCAGCAGTTTCGCGCTGACCTCTGGAAACACCATATATTTT.

The chain couples TRBV29-1 to TRBJ2-7, with D tentatively TRBD2 (6 bases). Germline values: CDR1 SQVTM, CDR2 ANQGSEA. This CDR3 spans 12 amino acids. V lost 6 bases and J 1 base, leaving 10 bases between the germline ends. Here the CDR3 DNA reads TGCAGCGTCTGCGGGATGTCCTACGAGCAGTACTTC. Its protein product is CSVCGMSYEQYF.

V usage is TRBV7-9 and J usage is TRBJ1-2; no reliable D call. The CDR3 length is 11 residues. CDR1 and CDR2 (germline): SEHNR, FQNEAQ (reference sequence). The V end lost 5 bases, the J end lost 4 bases, and 5 bases lay between the germline ends. This chain's CDR3 is CASSQSYGYTF. CDR3 nucleotide sequence: TGTGCCAGCAGCCAGAGCTATGGCTACACCTTC.

This clonotype showed up just once. The rearrangement joins TRBV12-3 or TRBV12-4 to TRBJ2-1; 11 bases align to TRBD2. With V trimmed by 6 bases and J by 4 bases, 8 bases remained unmatched. There are 16 residues in the CDR3. The CDR3 here is CASSPRLAGKYNEQFF. The DNA of the CDR3 is TGTGCCAGCAGCCCCAGACTAGCGGGAAAATACAATGAGCAGTTCTTC.

The genes are TRBV5-1 and TRBJ1-1, with D possibly matching TRBD1 (5 bases). CDR1 and CDR2 from the germline V gene are SGHRS and YFSETQ. V dropped 4 bases and J dropped 3 bases, with 13 bases sitting between them. This CDR3 comprises 14 residues. The CDR3 region is CASSPTARDTEAFF. The CDR3 nucleotides read TGCGCCAGCAGCCCGACAGCTAGGGACACTGAAGCTTTCTTT.